What follows is one T cell receptor beta chain and its context. Its antigen is still unknown. This CDR3 contains 13 residues. J lost 4 bases, V lost 7 bases, and 6 bases had no gene match. Germline CDR1 is MNHEY and CDR2 is SVGAGI. Using immunoSEQ multiplex PCR, the repertoire was profiled, and TCRdb retains in-frame clones only, with some absent. The table lists 100,000 or so clones, approximately 91% of them singletons. The data originate from a study of siplizumab effects on memory and regulatory T cells. General study findings and limits: Of the alloreactive clones, only a minor fraction mapped to unstimulated subsets.

Sample: non-Treg CD4+ T cells sorted from blood. This receptor was obtained from a human donor in good health. The chain recombines TRBV6-5 with TRBJ1-1, with 7 positions matching TRBD1. CDR3 sequence (DNA): TGTGCCAGCATGGCGGACAGGACCACTGAAGCTTTCTTT. Translation gives CASMADRTTEAFF.